This is a list of T cell receptor beta chains from one sample in a study of cytomegalovirus exposure and HLA in healthy donors. Sequencing used immunoSEQ multiplex PCR; TCRdb keeps in-frame clones, though not all of them. The table includes some 190,000 clones, around nine tenths detected once. The sample consisted of PBMCs. These receptors came from a man aged 25 to 45 in good health and CMV-seropositive. Each CDR3 is given with its conserved first and last residue. The D gene is left open where the match is weak. A clone size is listed for some rows: how often the clone was seen (once, few, many), or a class if it is expanded.

-	TRBJ2-2	TRBV25-1	-	CASSEMGGNTGELFF	TGTGCCAGCAGTGAAATGGGGGGGAACACCGGGGAGCTGTTTTTT
-	TRBJ2-3	TRBV5-6	-	CASSLSPSVDTQYF	TGTGCCAGCAGCTTGAGTCCTAGCGTGGATACGCAGTATTTT
-	TRBJ2-7	TRBV29-1	TRBD2	CSVETSGYEQYF	TGCAGCGTTGAGACTAGCGGCTACGAGCAGTACTTC
-	TRBJ1-2	TRBV21-1	-	CASSKGQGDYGYTF	TGTGCCAGCAGCAAAGGACAGGGGGACTATGGCTACACCTTC
-	TRBJ2-5	TRBV19	TRBD2	CASSGTSGRGQETQYF	TGTGCCAGTAGTGGGACTAGCGGGAGGGGACAAGAGACCCAGTACTTC
few	TRBJ1-5	TRBV6-5	-	CASGYRPQHF	TGTGCCAGCGGTTACCGGCCCCAGCATTTT
-	TRBJ1-2	TRBV6-5	TRBD1	CASSYSVTGFGYTF	TGTGCCAGCAGTTACTCAGTGACAGGGTTCGGCTACACCTTC
-	TRBJ2-1	TRBV5-1	TRBD1	CASSADRGYNEQLF	TGCGCCAGCAGCGCCGACAGGGGCTACAATGAGCAGCTCTTC
-	TRBJ2-7	TRBV9	-	CASSVEGEGVLEQYF	TGTGCCAGCAGCGTAGAGGGGGAGGGGGTTCTGGAGCAGTACTTC
-	TRBJ2-1	TRBV4-1	TRBD2	CASSQASGGLSHNEQFF	TGCGCCAGCAGCCAGGCTAGCGGGGGACTTAGCCACAATGAGCAGTTCTTC
-	TRBJ2-7	TRBV11-1	TRBD1	CASSLLTGRGYEQYF	TGTGCCAGCAGCCTCTTGACAGGGCGCGGCTACGAGCAGTACTTC
-	TRBJ1-3	TRBV6-1	-	CASSEALGGGNTIYF	TGTGCCAGCAGTGAAGCGCTCGGGGGAGGAAACACCATATATTTT
-	TRBJ2-7	TRBV6-6	-	CASSYSLGFSYEQYF	TGTGCCAGCAGTTACTCGCTGGGGTTCTCCTACGAGCAGTACTTC
-	TRBJ1-6	TRBV7-3	-	CASSRQDGPNSPLHF	TGTGCCAGCAGCAGGCAGGACGGACCTAATTCACCCCTCCACTTT
-	TRBJ2-5	TRBV5-1	-	CASSFVGAGETQYF	TGCGCCAGCAGCTTTGTCGGGGCAGGAGAGACCCAGTACTTC
-	TRBJ1-2	TRBV5-4	-	CASNRMEGGTYGYTF	TGTGCCAGCAACCGAATGGAGGGAGGGACCTATGGCTACACCTTC
-	TRBJ2-1	TRBV6-6	TRBD1	CASSYWGQGDNEQFF	TGTGCCAGCAGTTACTGGGGACAGGGGGACAATGAGCAGTTCTTC
-	TRBJ2-3	TRBV2	-	CASSLLRDPAGDTQYF	TGTGCCAGCAGCCTACTTCGGGACCCGGCCGGAGATACGCAGTATTTT
few	TRBJ1-4	TRBV7-2	-	CASSADTFNEKLFF	TGTGCCAGCAGCGCGGACACTTTTAATGAAAAACTGTTTTTT
-	TRBJ1-2	TRBV28	-	CASSPTDRGAQGYTF	TGTGCCAGCAGCCCCACCGATAGGGGGGCTCAGGGCTACACCTTC
many	TRBJ1-1	TRBV4-1	-	CASSQISNMNTEAFF	TGCGCCAGCAGCCAAATCAGTAACATGAACACTGAAGCTTTCTTT
once	TRBJ2-7	TRBV2	-	CASGRGENYEQYF	TGTGCCAGCGGACGTGGGGAGAACTACGAGCAGTACTTC
-	TRBJ1-1	TRBV2	-	CASSVEGGTEAFF	TGTGCCAGCAGTGTGGAAGGGGGCACTGAAGCTTTCTTT
-	TRBJ2-5	TRBV28	TRBD1	CASEGAGGAGETQYF	TGTGCCAGCGAGGGGGCAGGGGGCGCGGGAGAGACCCAGTACTTC
-	TRBJ1-6	TRBV28	TRBD1	CASSLSRGLGSYNSPLHF	TGTGCCAGCAGTTTAAGCAGGGGGCTAGGATCCTATAATTCACCCCTCCACTTT
-	TRBJ1-6	TRBV4-3	-	CASSPGSSYNSPLHF	TGCGCCAGCAGCCCAGGGAGCTCCTATAATTCACCCCTCCACTTT
-	TRBJ1-2	TRBV5-4	-	CASSWRGAPNYGYTF	TGTGCCAGCAGCTGGAGAGGAGCCCCTAACTATGGCTACACCTTC
-	TRBJ2-1	TRBV19	-	CASSIAGHSYNEQFF	TGTGCCAGTAGTATAGCGGGACATTCCTACAATGAGCAGTTCTTC
-	TRBJ1-5	TRBV7-9	-	CATGSALNQPQHF	TGTGCCACCGGGTCGGCTTTGAATCAGCCCCAGCATTTT
once	TRBJ2-7	TRBV6-6	-	CASRETSSRGEQYF	TGTGCCAGCAGGGAGACTAGTTCGCGAGGAGAGCAGTACTTC
-	TRBJ1-2	TRBV4-3	-	CASSQDRPANYGYTF	TGCGCCAGCAGCCAAGATCGGCCGGCTAACTATGGCTACACCTTC
-	TRBJ2-1	TRBV11-3	TRBD2	CASSLGTSGRNDEQFF	TGTGCCAGCAGCTTAGGGACTAGCGGGAGGAACGATGAGCAGTTCTTC
-	TRBJ1-4	TRBV5-1	TRBD1	CASSLAGTATNEKLFF	TGCGCCAGCAGCTTGGCCGGGACAGCAACTAATGAAAAACTGTTTTTT
-	TRBJ1-1	TRBV10-3	-	CAISDRGTEAFF	TGTGCCATCAGTGACCGAGGAACTGAAGCTTTCTTT
-	TRBJ2-7	TRBV4-1	TRBD1	CASSLRTGGSYEQYF	TGCGCCAGCAGCTTACGGACAGGGGGCTCCTACGAGCAGTACTTC
-	TRBJ2-2	TRBV5-1	TRBD2	CASSRTSGRNTGELFF	TGCGCCAGCAGTCGGACTAGCGGGAGGAACACCGGGGAGCTGTTTTTT
once	TRBJ1-2	TRBV7-2	-	CASSLGPVGYGYTF	TGTGCCAGCAGCTTGGGACCTGTGGGCTATGGCTACACCTTC
-	TRBJ2-7	TRBV4-1	-	CASSQGGSYEQYF	TGCGCCAGCAGCCAAGGGGGCTCCTACGAGCAGTACTTC
-	TRBJ2-1	TRBV5-1	TRBD1	CASSSGQSSYNEQFF	TGCGCCAGCAGCTCGGGACAGAGCTCCTACAATGAGCAGTTCTTC
-	TRBJ2-1	TRBV27	TRBD2	CASSSGGARYNEQFF	TGTGCCAGCAGTTCGGGGGGGGCCCGGTACAATGAGCAGTTCTTC
-	TRBJ2-3	TRBV5-1	-	CASHPGTATDTQYF	TGCGCCAGCCACCCCGGGACTGCCACAGATACGCAGTATTTT
-	TRBJ2-3	TRBV7-6	-	CASSLPRIGLERRGTDTQYF	TGTGCCAGCAGCTTACCCAGGATCGGACTGGAGAGGAGGGGCACAGATACGCAGTATTTT
-	TRBJ1-2	TRBV6-5	-	CASSGGGGIYGYTF	TGTGCCAGCAGCGGGGGAGGGGGGATCTATGGCTACACCTTC
-	TRBJ2-7	TRBV18	-	CASSRVGQAHYEQYF	TGTGCCAGCTCACGGGTCGGACAAGCGCATTACGAGCAGTACTTC
once	TRBJ2-1	TRBV18	-	CASSPDNEQFF	TGTGCCAGCTCCCCGGACAATGAGCAGTTCTTC
-	TRBJ2-7	TRBV4-1	TRBD2	CASSPGGSGSYEQYF	TGCGCCAGCAGCCCCGGTGGTAGCGGGAGCTACGAGCAGTACTTC
-	TRBJ2-5	TRBV5-1	-	CASSLMGEETQYF	TGCGCCAGCAGCCTGATGGGGGAGGAGACCCAGTACTTC
few	TRBJ2-7	TRBV7-9	-	CASRPGTSYEQYF	TGTGCCAGCAGGCCTGGGACCTCCTACGAGCAGTACTTC
-	TRBJ1-3	TRBV4-3	-	CASSHDVGYSGNTIYF	TGCGCCAGCAGCCATGATGTTGGATACTCTGGAAACACCATATATTTT
-	TRBJ1-2	TRBV11-3	-	CASSPRGGGGFGYTF	TGTGCCAGCAGCCCCCGAGGTGGGGGGGGCTTTGGCTACACCTTC
once	TRBJ2-3	TRBV4-1	TRBD2	CASSPTSGSFTDTQYF	TGCGCCAGCAGCCCGACTAGCGGTTCTTTCACAGATACGCAGTATTTT
-	TRBJ2-1	TRBV6-5	TRBD2	CASSYGGDYNEQFF	TGTGCCAGCAGTTACGGGGGGGACTACAATGAGCAGTTCTTC
-	TRBJ1-2	TRBV6-1	-	CASSEARRDGYGYTF	TGTGCCAGCAGTGAAGCGCGTCGGGATGGCTATGGCTACACCTTC